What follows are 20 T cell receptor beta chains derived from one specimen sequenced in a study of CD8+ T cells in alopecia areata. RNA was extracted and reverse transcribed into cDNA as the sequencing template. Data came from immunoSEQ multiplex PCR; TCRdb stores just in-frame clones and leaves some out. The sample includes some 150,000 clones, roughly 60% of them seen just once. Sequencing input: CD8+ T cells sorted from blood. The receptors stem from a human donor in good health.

The CDR3 region has the DNA TGTGCCAGCACCATCCGGCGCGGGAGTATCGGGGAGCTGTTTTTT. Translating gives CASTIRRGSIGELFF. The chain recombines TRBV13 with TRBJ2-2; 7 positions match TRBD2. This CDR3 region has 15 residues. The V gene's germline CDR1 is PRHDT and CDR2 FYEKMQ (reference sequence). V shed 7 bases and J 7 bases; nucleotides not matched to a gene: 12. The full variable domain, rest sourced from reference TRBV13 and TRBJ2-2, is AAGVIQSPRHLIKEKRETATLKCYPIPRHDTVYWYQQGPGQDPQFLISFYEKMQSDKGSIPDRFSAQQFSDYHSELNMSSLELGDSALYFCASTIRRGSIGELFFGEGSRLTVL.

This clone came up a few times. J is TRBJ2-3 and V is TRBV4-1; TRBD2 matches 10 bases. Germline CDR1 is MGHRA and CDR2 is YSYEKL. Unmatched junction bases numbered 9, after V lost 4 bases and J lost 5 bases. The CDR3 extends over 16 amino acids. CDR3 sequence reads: CASSPGGLAAIDTQYF. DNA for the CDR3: TGCGCCAGCAGCCCGGGCGGACTAGCGGCTATAGATACGCAGTATTTT.

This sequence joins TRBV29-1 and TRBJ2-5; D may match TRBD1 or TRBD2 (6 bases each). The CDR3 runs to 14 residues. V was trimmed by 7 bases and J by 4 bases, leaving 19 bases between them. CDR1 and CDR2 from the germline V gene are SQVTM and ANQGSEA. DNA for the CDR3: TGCAGCGCCGCGAACCGGGGGCGGCGAGAGACCCAGTACTTC. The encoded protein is CSAANRGRRETQYF.

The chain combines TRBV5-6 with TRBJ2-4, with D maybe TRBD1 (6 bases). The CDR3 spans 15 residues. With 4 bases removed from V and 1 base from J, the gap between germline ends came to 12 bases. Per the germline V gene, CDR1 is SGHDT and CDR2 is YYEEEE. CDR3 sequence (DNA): TGTGCCAGCAGCCTCAACCAGGGGGCCAAAAACATTCAGTACTTC. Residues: CASSLNQGAKNIQYF.

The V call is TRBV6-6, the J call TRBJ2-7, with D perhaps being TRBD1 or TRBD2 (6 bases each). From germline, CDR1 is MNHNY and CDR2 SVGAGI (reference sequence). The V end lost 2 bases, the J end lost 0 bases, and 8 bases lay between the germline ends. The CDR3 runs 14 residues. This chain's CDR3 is CASSYGGPSYEQYF. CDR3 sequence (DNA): TGTGCCAGCAGTTACGGGGGGCCCTCCTACGAGCAGTACTTC.

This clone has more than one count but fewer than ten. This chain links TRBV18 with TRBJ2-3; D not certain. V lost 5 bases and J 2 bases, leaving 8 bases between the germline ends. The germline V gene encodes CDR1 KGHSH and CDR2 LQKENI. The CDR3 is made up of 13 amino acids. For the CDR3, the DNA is TGTGCCAGCTCAAGAGGAGACACAGATACGCAGTATTTT. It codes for CASSRGDTDTQYF. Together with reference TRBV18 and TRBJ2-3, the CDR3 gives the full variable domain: NAGVMQNPRHLVRRRGQEARLRCSPMKGHSHVYWYRQLPEEGLKFMVYLQKENIIDESGMPKERFSAEFPKEGPSILRIQQVVRGDSAAYFCASSRGDTDTQYFGPGTRLTVL.

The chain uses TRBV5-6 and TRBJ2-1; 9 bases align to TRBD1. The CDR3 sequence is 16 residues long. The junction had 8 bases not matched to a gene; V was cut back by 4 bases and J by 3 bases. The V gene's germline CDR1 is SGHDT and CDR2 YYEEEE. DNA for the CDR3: TGTGCCAGCAGCATATGGACAGGGGCGGACTACAATGAGCAGTTCTTC. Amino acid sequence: CASSIWTGADYNEQFF.

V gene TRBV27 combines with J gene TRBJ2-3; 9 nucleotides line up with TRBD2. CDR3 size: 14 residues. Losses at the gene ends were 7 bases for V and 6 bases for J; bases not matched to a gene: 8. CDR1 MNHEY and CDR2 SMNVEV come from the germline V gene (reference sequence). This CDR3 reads CASTSGRTRDTQYF. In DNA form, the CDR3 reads TGTGCCAGCACCAGCGGGAGGACCCGGGATACGCAGTATTTT.

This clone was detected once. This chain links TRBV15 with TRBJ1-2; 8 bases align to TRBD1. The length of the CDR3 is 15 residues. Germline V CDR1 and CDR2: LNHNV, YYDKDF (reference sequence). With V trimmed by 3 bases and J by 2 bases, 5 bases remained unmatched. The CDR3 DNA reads TGTGCCACCAGCAGGGGTAGACAGGGGAACTATGGCTACACCTTC. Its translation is CATSRGRQGNYGYTF.

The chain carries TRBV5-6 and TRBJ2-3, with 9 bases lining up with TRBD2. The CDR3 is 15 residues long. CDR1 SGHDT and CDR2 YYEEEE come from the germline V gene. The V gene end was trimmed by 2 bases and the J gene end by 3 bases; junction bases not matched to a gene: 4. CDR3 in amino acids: CASSLPSGVTDTQYF. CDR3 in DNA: TGTGCCAGCAGCTTACCTAGCGGGGTTACAGATACGCAGTATTTT.

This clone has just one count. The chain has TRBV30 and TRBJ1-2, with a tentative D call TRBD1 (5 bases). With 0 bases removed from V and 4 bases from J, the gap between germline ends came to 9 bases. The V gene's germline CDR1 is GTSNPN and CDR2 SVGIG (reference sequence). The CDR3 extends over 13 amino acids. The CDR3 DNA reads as TGTGCCTGGAGTGTACACAGGTCCTATGGCTACACCTTC. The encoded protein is CAWSVHRSYGYTF.

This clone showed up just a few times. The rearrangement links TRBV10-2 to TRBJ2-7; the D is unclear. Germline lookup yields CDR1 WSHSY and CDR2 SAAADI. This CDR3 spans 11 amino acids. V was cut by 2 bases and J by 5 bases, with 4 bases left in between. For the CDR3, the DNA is TGCGCCAGCAGTGAGACCCACGAGCAGTACTTC. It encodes CASSETHEQYF.

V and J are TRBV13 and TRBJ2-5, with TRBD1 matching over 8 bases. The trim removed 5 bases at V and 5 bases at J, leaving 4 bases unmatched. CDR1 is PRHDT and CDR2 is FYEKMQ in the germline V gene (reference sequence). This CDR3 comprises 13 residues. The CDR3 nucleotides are TGTGCCAGCAGCCAGCAGGGGGCGGAGACCCAGTACTTC. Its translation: CASSQQGAETQYF.

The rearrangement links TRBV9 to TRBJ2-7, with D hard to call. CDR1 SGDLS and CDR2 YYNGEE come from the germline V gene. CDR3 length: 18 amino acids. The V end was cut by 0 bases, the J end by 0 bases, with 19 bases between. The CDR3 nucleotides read TGTGCCAGCAGCGTAGGCGTCTATTCCGGGCCCAGCTCCTACGAGCAGTACTTC. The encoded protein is CASSVGVYSGPSSYEQYF.

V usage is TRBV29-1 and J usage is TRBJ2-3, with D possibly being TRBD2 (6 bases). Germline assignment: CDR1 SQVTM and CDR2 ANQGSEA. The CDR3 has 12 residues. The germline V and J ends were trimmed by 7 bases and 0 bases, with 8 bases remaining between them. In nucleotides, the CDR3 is TGCAGCGCCGGGACTAGCACAGATACGCAGTATTTT. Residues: CSAGTSTDTQYF.

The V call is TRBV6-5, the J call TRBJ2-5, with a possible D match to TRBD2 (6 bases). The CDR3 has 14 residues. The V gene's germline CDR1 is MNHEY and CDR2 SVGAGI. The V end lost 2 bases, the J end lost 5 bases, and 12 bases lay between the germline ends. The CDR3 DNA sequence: TGTGCCAGCAGTTACGGAGGCGGGACGGAGACCCAGTACTTC. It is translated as CASSYGGGTETQYF.

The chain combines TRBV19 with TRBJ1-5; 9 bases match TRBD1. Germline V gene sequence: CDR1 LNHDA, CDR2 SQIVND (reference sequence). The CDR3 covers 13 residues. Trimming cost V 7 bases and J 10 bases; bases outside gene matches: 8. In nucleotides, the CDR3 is TGTGCCAGTACCGAGACAGGGGGAGGACCCCAGCATTTT. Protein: CASTETGGGPQHF.

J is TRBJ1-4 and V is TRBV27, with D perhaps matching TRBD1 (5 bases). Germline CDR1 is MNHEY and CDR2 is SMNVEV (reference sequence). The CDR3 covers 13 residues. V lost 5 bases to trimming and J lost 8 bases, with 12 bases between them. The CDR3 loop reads CASSGGTQEKLFF. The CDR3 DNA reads TGTGCCAGCAGTGGCGGGACCCAAGAAAAACTGTTTTTT.

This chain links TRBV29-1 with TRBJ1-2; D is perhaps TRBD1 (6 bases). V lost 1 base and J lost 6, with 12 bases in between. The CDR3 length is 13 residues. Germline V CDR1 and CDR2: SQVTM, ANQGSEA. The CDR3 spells CSVEVRGLHGYTF. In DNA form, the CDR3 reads TGCAGCGTTGAAGTACGGGGGCTTCATGGCTACACCTTC.

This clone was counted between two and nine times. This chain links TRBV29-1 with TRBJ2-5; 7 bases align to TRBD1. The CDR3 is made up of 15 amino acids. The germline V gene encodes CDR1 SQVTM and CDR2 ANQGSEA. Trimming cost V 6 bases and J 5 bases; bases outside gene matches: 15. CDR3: CSVSRQGSIGETQYF. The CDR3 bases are TGCAGCGTATCCAGACAGGGCTCTATAGGGGAGACCCAGTACTTC.